Listed here are 27 T cell receptor beta chains from one sample, sequenced in a study of cytomegalovirus exposure and HLA in healthy donors (dated by TCRdb to about 2017). Libraries came from the immunoSEQ multiplex PCR assay. This immuneACCESS table, as held by TCRdb, lists in-frame sequences with V and J called but not all clones. Of the missing ones, under half trace to an unresolved V gene in checked studies; the others have no known cause. Present in this sample are 150,000 to 200,000 clones, about nine tenths of which were seen just once. The ten largest clonotypes hold 4.5% to 7% of the sample. Sequenced: PBMCs. Every receptor here comes from a woman aged 30 to 39 in good health and CMV-seronegative.

The V call is TRBV2, the J call TRBJ2-7, with D hard to call. V was trimmed by 5 bases and J by 7 bases, leaving 12 bases between them. The CDR3 consists of 12 residues. Germline V gives CDR1 SNHLY, CDR2 FYNNEI. In nucleotides, the CDR3 is TGTGCCAGCAGTTTCCTGGGAAGGGAGCAGTACTTC. Translated, it gives CASSFLGREQYF.

A few counts support this clone. One end of the junction is discordant with germline, which a read error may explain. This chain links TRBV7-7 with TRBJ1-5; D is unclear. CDR3 size: 13 residues. CDR1 and CDR2 from the germline V gene are SSHAT and FNYEAQ (reference sequence). CDR3 coding DNA: TGTGCTAGCAGCTTAGCGCACGGTGGGCCCCAGCATTTT. Amino acids: CASSLAHGGPQHF. The entire variable domain, with the rest obtained from reference TRBV7-7 and TRBJ1-5, is as follows: GAGVSQSPRYKVTKRGQDVTLRCDPISSHATLYWYQQALGQGPEFLTYFNYEAQPDKSGLPSDRFSAERPEGSISTLTIQRTEQRDSAMYRCASSLAHGGPQHFGDGTRLSIL.

The chain carries TRBV28 and TRBJ2-7; D is perhaps TRBD1 or TRBD2 (5 bases each). Germline CDR1 and CDR2: MDHEN and SYDVKM. V lost 3 bases, J lost 4 bases, and 16 bases lay in between. The CDR3 covers 15 residues. The CDR3 bases are TGTGCCAGCAGTTTGTCCCGGGGCAGGTCTTACGAGCAGTACTTC. Translating it yields CASSLSRGRSYEQYF. The whole variable domain, remainder taken from reference TRBV28 and TRBJ2-7, is DVKVTQSSRYLVKRTGEKVFLECVQDMDHENMFWYRQDPGLGLRLIYFSYDVKMKEKGDIPEGYSVSREKKERFSLILESASTNQTSMYLCASSLSRGRSYEQYFGPGTRLTVT.

This chain joins TRBV27 and TRBJ2-7, with D possibly matching TRBD1 (6 bases). CDR3 length equals 17 residues. Germline V gives CDR1 MNHEY, CDR2 SMNVEV (reference sequence). V lost 4 bases to trimming and J lost 0 bases, with 19 bases between them. CDR3 sequence reads: CASSYRVATGTSYEQYF. DNA for the CDR3: TGTGCCAGCAGTTACAGAGTCGCAACAGGGACCTCCTACGAGCAGTACTTC.

CDR3 protein: CASSLDFETQYF. The CDR3 region has the DNA TGTGCCAGCAGCTTAGACTTTGAGACCCAGTACTTC. The rearrangement links TRBV7-2 to TRBJ2-5; no clear D gene. This CDR3 contains 12 residues. Trimming shortened V by 1 base and J by 5 bases, and 5 bases separated the two germline ends. Germline assignment: CDR1 SGHTA and CDR2 FQGNSA.

The chain joins TRBV5-1 to TRBJ2-7; D unclear. The CDR3 sequence is 14 residues long. V lost 2 bases and J lost 5, with 14 bases in between. Germline V gene sequence: CDR1 SGHRS, CDR2 YFSETQ. The CDR3 loop reads CASSFGEQVNEQYF. In DNA form, the CDR3 reads TGCGCCAGCAGCTTTGGGGAACAAGTCAACGAGCAGTACTTC. The entire variable domain, with the rest obtained from reference TRBV5-1 and TRBJ2-7, is as follows: KAGVTQTPRYLIKTRGQQVTLSCSPISGHRSVSWYQQTPGQGLQFLFEYFSETQRNKGNFPGRFSGRQFSNSRSEMNVSTLELGDSALYLCASSFGEQVNEQYFGPGTRLTVT.

The chain couples TRBV9 to TRBJ1-6, with D uncertain. CDR1 and CDR2 from the germline V gene are SGDLS and YYNGEE. Trimming shortened V by 0 bases and J by 11 bases, and 15 bases separated the two germline ends. The CDR3 sequence is 15 residues long. The CDR3 DNA is TGTGCCAGCAGCGTAGGTCTCAGAGACCCAACACCCCTCCACTTT. Protein: CASSVGLRDPTPLHF.

This rearrangement joins TRBV7-2 to TRBJ2-1; D gene ambiguous. The CDR3 sequence is 12 residues long. Trimming took off 5 bases at V and 8 bases at J, with 10 bases between the two ends. Germline loops: CDR1 SGHTA, CDR2 FQGNSA. The CDR3 reads CASSLSRHEQFF. CDR3 nucleotides: TGTGCCAGCAGCCTGAGTAGGCATGAGCAGTTCTTC.

The chain employs TRBV27 and TRBJ2-7; D possibly corresponds to TRBD2 (5 bases). The CDR3 has 14 residues. The germline V and J ends were trimmed by 2 bases and 7 bases, with 15 bases remaining between them. CDR1 is MNHEY and CDR2 is SMNVEV in the germline V gene (reference sequence). The CDR3 coding sequence is TGTGCCAGCAGTTTAACTAGTGGAGCTGGGGAGCAGTACTTC. Its translation is CASSLTSGAGEQYF.

The chain recombines TRBV4-3 with TRBJ1-1, with a tentative D call TRBD1 (5 bases). The V gene lost 1 base and the J gene lost 0 bases, with 15 bases spanning the gap. In germline, CDR1 is LGHNA, CDR2 YSLEER. The CDR3 length is 17 residues. This CDR3 reads CASSQVSGRGVNTEAFF. CDR3 nucleotides: TGCGCCAGCAGCCAAGTTAGTGGGAGGGGCGTGAACACTGAAGCTTTCTTT.

The V gene is TRBV4-3, the J gene TRBJ1-1; D is uncertain. There are 15 residues in the CDR3. Trimming left V 0 bases short and J 8 bases short, with 16 bases between. Germline V gene data show CDR1 as LGHNA and CDR2 as YSLEER. CDR3 residues: CASSQDTSRGEEAFF. The CDR3 DNA reads TGCGCCAGCAGCCAAGATACTTCTCGGGGTGAGGAAGCTTTCTTT.

V gene TRBV19 combines with J gene TRBJ2-3, with D perhaps TRBD1 or TRBD2 (5 bases each). The germline V and J ends were trimmed by 8 bases and 1 base, with 10 bases remaining between them. The CDR3 is 13 amino acids. Per germline, CDR1 LNHDA and CDR2 SQIVND (reference sequence). The CDR3 nucleotides are TGTGCCAGTTCGTTGGGACGCACAGATACGCAGTATTTT. Encoded protein: CASSLGRTDTQYF.

The genes are TRBV28 and TRBJ2-7, with 8 bases lining up with TRBD2. Per germline, CDR1 MDHEN and CDR2 SYDVKM. Trimming cost V 8 bases and J 1 base; bases outside gene matches: 10. The CDR3 is made up of 15 amino acids. DNA of the CDR3: TGTGCCAGCTCTCATAGCGGGAACCCTTCCTACGAGCAGTACTTC. Its translation is CASSHSGNPSYEQYF.

The chain is built from TRBV7-9 and TRBJ2-1, with D perhaps given as TRBD1 or TRBD2 (5 bases each). Germline assignment: CDR1 SEHNR and CDR2 FQNEAQ (reference sequence). V was trimmed by 3 bases and J by 2 bases, leaving 8 bases between them. The CDR3 is 14 residues long. The CDR3 nucleotides read TGTGCCAGCAGCTTGAGGGACGCCTACAATGAGCAGTTCTTC. This encodes CASSLRDAYNEQFF.

The V and J genes are TRBV4-1 and TRBJ1-3; D gene ambiguous. V lost 0 bases and J 2 bases, leaving 11 bases between the germline ends. CDR1 is MGHRA and CDR2 is YSYEKL in the germline V gene. This CDR3 has 16 residues. CDR3 bases: TGCGCCAGCAGCCAAGAACCCGGGCGGGCTGGAAACACCATATATTTT. Translation gives CASSQEPGRAGNTIYF.

This clone was seen a few times. The genes are TRBV5-1 and TRBJ2-2; D remains unclear. The CDR3 has 14 amino acids. V was trimmed by 7 bases and J by 0 bases, leaving 10 bases between them. The germline gives CDR1 SGHRS, CDR2 YFSETQ. CDR3 protein: CASELAPNTGELFF. CDR3 nucleotide sequence: TGCGCCAGCGAATTAGCCCCGAACACCGGGGAGCTGTTTTTT.

This clone was seen once. This chain uses TRBV15 with TRBJ1-1; D unclear. The germline CDR1 and CDR2 sequences are LNHNV and YYDKDF (reference sequence). V lost 5 bases, J lost 0 bases, and 16 bases lay in between. The CDR3 sequence is 16 residues long. DNA of the CDR3: TGTGCCACCAGCTCAGATAGAGTACAGATGAACACTGAAGCTTTCTTT. Translation gives CATSSDRVQMNTEAFF.

The chain has TRBV7-9 and TRBJ1-1; D may be TRBD1 (5 bases). This CDR3 contains 14 residues. The germline V gene has CDR1 SEHNR and CDR2 FQNEAQ (reference sequence). Trimming stripped 2 bases from V and 0 bases from J, with 7 bases between. The CDR3 sequence is CASSLQGMNTEAFF. CDR3 sequence (DNA): TGTGCCAGCAGCTTACAGGGCATGAACACTGAAGCTTTCTTT.

The V call is TRBV27, the J call TRBJ2-1; 9 nucleotides align to TRBD1. The CDR3 loop spans 15 amino acids. Germline V gene data show CDR1 as MNHEY and CDR2 as SMNVEV (reference sequence). V shed 5 bases and J 8 bases; nucleotides not matched to a gene: 10. CDR3 nucleotide sequence: TGTGCCAGCAGTGTGCCGGGACAGGGCGTCTATGAGCAGTTCTTC. This gives the protein CASSVPGQGVYEQFF.

This clone was recorded once. J is TRBJ2-5 and V is TRBV27; weak D call: TRBD1 (5 bases). Germline V gives CDR1 MNHEY, CDR2 SMNVEV (reference sequence). The CDR3 consists of 14 residues. V was cut by 6 bases and J by 5 bases, with 16 bases left in between. As DNA, the CDR3 is TGTGCCAGCAGCGGTGTAGGGGCTGGGGAGACCCAGTACTTC. It encodes CASSGVGAGETQYF.

This clone was recorded once. This chain joins TRBV5-4 and TRBJ1-2; D is ambiguous. V was pared by 4 bases and J by 1 base, with 8 bases between. This CDR3 has 13 amino acids. Germline loops: CDR1 SGHNT, CDR2 YYREEE (reference sequence). This CDR3 reads CASSEAINYGYTF. CDR3 sequence (DNA): TGTGCCAGCAGCGAAGCCATTAACTATGGCTACACCTTC.

The V call is TRBV9, the J call TRBJ1-1; possibly TRBD1 for D (5 bases). Germline V gene lookup returns CDR1 SGDLS and CDR2 YYNGEE. V dropped 3 bases and J dropped 1 base, with 13 bases sitting between them. This CDR3 has 15 amino acids. CDR3 loop: CASSARAGTNTEAFF. DNA of the CDR3: TGTGCCAGCAGCGCGAGAGCAGGGACGAACACTGAAGCTTTCTTT.

The V and J genes are TRBV29-1 and TRBJ1-5, with no clear D. Germline assignment: CDR1 SQVTM and CDR2 ANQGSEA. The CDR3 has 17 amino acids. V gave up 5 bases and J gave up 0 bases, with 20 bases separating them. The CDR3 loop reads CSVKGGITEYSNQPQHF. Written as DNA, the CDR3 is TGCAGCGTTAAGGGCGGAATAACAGAGTATAGCAATCAGCCCCAGCATTTT.

This chain joins TRBV7-8 and TRBJ2-3; 10 positions agree with TRBD1. J was trimmed by 6 bases and V by 2 bases; bases with no gene match: 5. The V gene's germline CDR1 is SGHVS and CDR2 FQNEAQ. This CDR3 is built from 15 residues. The CDR3 here is CASSLPGTGVDTQYF. The CDR3 nucleotides are TGTGCCAGCAGCTTACCCGGGACAGGGGTGGATACGCAGTATTTT.

This clone was seen once. This chain joins TRBV4-3 and TRBJ1-1, with no clear D. CDR1 LGHNA and CDR2 YSLEER come from the germline V gene. The CDR3 extends over 14 amino acids. The V gene lost 4 bases and the J gene lost 1 base, with 10 bases spanning the gap. CDR3 in amino acids: CASSPLRGNTEAFF. DNA of the CDR3: TGCGCCAGCAGCCCGCTTCGGGGGAACACTGAAGCTTTCTTT.

The chain is built from TRBV4-2 and TRBJ2-2, with unresolved D. V was shortened by 4 bases and J by 0 bases, with 12 bases between the two germline ends. Germline lookup yields CDR1 LGHNA and CDR2 YNFKEQ. This CDR3 comprises 16 residues. CDR3 DNA: TGTGCCAGCAGCCCCCTGTACGGAGCGAACACCGGGGAGCTGTTTTTT. This sequence encodes CASSPLYGANTGELFF.

The chain carries TRBV28 and TRBJ1-5, with 7 positions matching TRBD1. V lost 6 bases and J lost 6; bases outside the gene matches: 11. The CDR3 is 15 amino acids. Germline CDR1 is MDHEN and CDR2 is SYDVKM. CDR3 amino acids: CASSPYRQGSQPQHF. Here the CDR3 DNA reads TGTGCCAGCAGCCCATACCGACAGGGAAGTCAGCCCCAGCATTTT.